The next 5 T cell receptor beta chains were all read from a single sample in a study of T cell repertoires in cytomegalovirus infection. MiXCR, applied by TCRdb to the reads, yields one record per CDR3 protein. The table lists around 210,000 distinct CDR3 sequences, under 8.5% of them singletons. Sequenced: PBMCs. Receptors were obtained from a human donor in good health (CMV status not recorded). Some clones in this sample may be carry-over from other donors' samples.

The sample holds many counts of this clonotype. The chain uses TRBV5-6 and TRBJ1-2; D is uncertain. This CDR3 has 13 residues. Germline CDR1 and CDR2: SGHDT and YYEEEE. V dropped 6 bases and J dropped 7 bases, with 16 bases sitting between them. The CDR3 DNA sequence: TGTGCCAGCACTAGGGAGGGCGTGCGTGGCTACACCTTC. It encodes CASTREGVRGYTF.

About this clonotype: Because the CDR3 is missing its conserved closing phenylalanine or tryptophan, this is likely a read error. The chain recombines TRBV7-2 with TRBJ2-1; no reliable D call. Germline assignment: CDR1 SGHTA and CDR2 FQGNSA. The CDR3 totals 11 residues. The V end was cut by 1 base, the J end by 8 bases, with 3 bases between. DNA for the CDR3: TGTGCCAGCAGCTTAGATCATGAGCAGTTCTTA. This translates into CASSLDHEQFL.

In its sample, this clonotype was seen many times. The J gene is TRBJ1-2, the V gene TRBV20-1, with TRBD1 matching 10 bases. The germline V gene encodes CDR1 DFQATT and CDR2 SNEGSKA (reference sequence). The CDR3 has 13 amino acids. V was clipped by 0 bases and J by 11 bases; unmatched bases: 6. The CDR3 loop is CSARDWGTGVYTF. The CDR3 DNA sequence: TGCAGTGCTAGAGATTGGGGGACAGGGGTTTACACCTTC.

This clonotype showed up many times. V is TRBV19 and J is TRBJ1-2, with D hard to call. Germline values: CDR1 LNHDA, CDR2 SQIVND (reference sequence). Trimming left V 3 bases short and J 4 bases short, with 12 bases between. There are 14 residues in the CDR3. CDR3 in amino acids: CASSMDQESYGYTF. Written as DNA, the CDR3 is TGTGCCAGTAGTATGGACCAGGAAAGCTATGGCTACACCTTC.

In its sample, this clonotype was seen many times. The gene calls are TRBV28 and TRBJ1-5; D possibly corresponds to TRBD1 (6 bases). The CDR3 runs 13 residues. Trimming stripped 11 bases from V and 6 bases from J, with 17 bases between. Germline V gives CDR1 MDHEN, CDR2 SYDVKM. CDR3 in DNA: TGTGCCTCCGGAGGGGGGAGTACTCAGCCCCAGCATTTT. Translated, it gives CASGGGSTQPQHF.